This T cell receptor beta chain is from a study of blood T cells in healthy people across ages. This clonotype was seen at least ten times. What it recognizes is unknown. Deletions cut 4 bases from V and 6 bases from J, with 10 bases between. CDR3 size: 13 residues. Overall study findings and caveats: What prevented conclusive comparison of naive and antigen-experienced cells was that PBMCs were unsorted. Age showed a roughly linear inverse relationship with TCR beta diversity per million T cells.

Combining a sample-barcoded 5' primer with a J-beta primer mix, a second PCR ran for 7 to 11 cycles. From the 5' RACE reads, TCRdb called clonotypes with MiXCR, one entry per CDR3 protein. The sample lists about 1.4 million distinct CDR3 sequences; roughly 59% were seen once. The chain is built from TRBV12-3 or TRBV12-4 and TRBJ2-1; D remains ambiguous. The sequence derives from a man between 18 and 35 years old in good health. The sequencing sample was made of blood. The CDR3 sequence: CASSSSQFNEQFF. The CDR3 region has the DNA TGTGCCAGCAGTTCCTCCCAGTTCAATGAGCAGTTCTTC.